This TCR beta chain appears in the sequencing data of a study of shared clonotypes between healthy human individuals. At the level of the study: Each donor contributed plates that comprised three CD4 naive, three CD4 memory, two CD8 naive and one CD8 memory.

Terminally differentiated effector memory CD45RA+ cells were excluded from the naive CD8 cells, which were CD45RO-negative and positively selected for CCR7. The method was immunoSEQ multiplex PCR; TCRdb's version includes in-frame clones alone and lacks a portion of them. The repertoire holds nearly 2 million clones, with less than 95% as singletons. The germline V gene encodes CDR1 MDHEN and CDR2 SYDVKM. With 5 bases clipped from V and 3 bases from J, the junction kept 4 bases outside the gene matches. The CDR3 totals 16 residues. Concerning this clone: The antigen is undetermined.

Whole-study results and caveats: Clonotype sharing across several donors was observed for about 5.2% of naive CD4 clonotypes.

The clonotype was recovered from a man aged 18 to 35 in good health. Sequenced material: naive CD8+ T cells sorted from blood. This rearrangement joins TRBV28 to TRBJ2-3, with 14 bases matching TRBD2. This CDR3 is CASSGRLAGGTDTQYF. CDR3 DNA sequence: TGTGCCAGCAGTGGTCGACTAGCGGGGGGGACAGATACGCAGTATTTT.